This T cell receptor (beta chain) was sequenced during a study of metastatic and nonmetastatic thyroid tumors. About the research overall: Repertoire data that came from the blood and tumor or nodule tissue of malignant and benign thyroid patients were compared.

The CDR3 length is 15 residues. V was trimmed by 1 base and J by 2 bases, leaving 13 bases between them. CDR1 is SGHRS and CDR2 is YFSETQ in the germline V gene. TCRdb re-called clones via MiXCR from the PCR reads. The table records 4,500 or so clones, 15% to 20% of them present only once. All patients reached thyroid surgery having received no treatment beforehand. Sequencing was performed on adjacent normal tissue. This sequence was found in a male donor with papillary thyroid cancer or a benign thyroid nodule (not recorded which). Some clones in this sample may be carry-over from other donors' samples. This rearrangement joins TRBV5-1 to TRBJ2-7; D possibly corresponds to TRBD1 (5 bases). The CDR3 nucleotides read TGCGCCAGCAGCTTGTTTGGGGCAGACACCTACGAGCAGTACTTC. As protein: CASSLFGADTYEQYF.